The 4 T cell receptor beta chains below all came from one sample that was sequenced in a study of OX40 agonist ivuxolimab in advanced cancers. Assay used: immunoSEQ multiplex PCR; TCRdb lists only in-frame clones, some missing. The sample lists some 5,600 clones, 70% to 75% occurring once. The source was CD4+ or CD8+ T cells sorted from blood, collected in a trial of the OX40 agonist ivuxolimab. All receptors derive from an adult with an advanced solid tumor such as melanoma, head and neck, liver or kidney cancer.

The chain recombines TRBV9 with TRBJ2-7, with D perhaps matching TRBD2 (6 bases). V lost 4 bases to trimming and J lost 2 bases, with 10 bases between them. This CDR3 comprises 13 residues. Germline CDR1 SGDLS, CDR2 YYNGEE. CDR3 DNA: TGTGCCAGCAGCTCAGGCGGGACCTACGAGCAGTACTTC. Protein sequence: CASSSGGTYEQYF.

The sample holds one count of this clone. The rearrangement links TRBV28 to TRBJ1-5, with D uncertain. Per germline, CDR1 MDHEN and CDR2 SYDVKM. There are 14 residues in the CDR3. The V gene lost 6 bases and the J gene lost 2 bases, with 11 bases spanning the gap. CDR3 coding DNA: TGTGCCAGCAGGCGGGAGTGGGGCAATCAGCCCCAGCATTTT. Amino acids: CASRREWGNQPQHF.

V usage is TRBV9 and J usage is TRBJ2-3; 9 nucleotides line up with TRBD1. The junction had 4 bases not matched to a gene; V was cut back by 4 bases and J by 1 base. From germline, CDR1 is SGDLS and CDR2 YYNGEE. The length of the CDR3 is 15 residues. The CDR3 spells CASSFRDRGTDTQYF. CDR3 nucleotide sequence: TGTGCCAGCAGCTTCCGGGACAGGGGCACAGATACGCAGTATTTT.

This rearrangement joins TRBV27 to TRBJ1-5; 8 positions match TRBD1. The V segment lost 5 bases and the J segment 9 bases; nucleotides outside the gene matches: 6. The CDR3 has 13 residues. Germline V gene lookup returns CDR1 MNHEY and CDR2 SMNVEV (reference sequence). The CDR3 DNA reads TGTGCCAGCAGTCCGACAGGGGTCCGGCCCCAGCATTTT. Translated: CASSPTGVRPQHF.